The source of this T cell receptor (beta chain) is a study of cytomegalovirus exposure and HLA in healthy donors. Study observations and caveats: In a later analysis, V- and J-gene trimming of beta chains associated with a DCLRE1C missense variant, replicated independently. A later analysis showed TCR association rates differing by HLA locus, peaking at DRB1 and lowest at HLA-C. The availability of immune exposure information extended only to CMV serostatus.

Note on this clone: Its antigen is unidentified.

PCR amplification relied on 60 Vbeta primers (plus 13 Jbeta primers). Clones were read by immunoSEQ multiplex PCR, and TCRdb kept only the in-frame ones, dropping some. The repertoire consists of under 200,000 clones, with 60% to 80% occurring once and the leading ten covering around 2.4%. V was cut by 2 bases and J by 9 bases, with 7 bases left in between. Germline-derived CDR1 and CDR2 are MGHDK and SYGVNS. The CDR3 is 12 residues long. Material: PBMCs. This clonotype originated in a man in his sixties in good health and CMV-seronegative. The chain has TRBV25-1 and TRBJ1-4; D remains ambiguous. CDR3 sequence: CASSEEGKKLFF. CDR3 DNA: TGTGCCAGCAGTGAAGAGGGTAAAAAACTGTTTTTT.